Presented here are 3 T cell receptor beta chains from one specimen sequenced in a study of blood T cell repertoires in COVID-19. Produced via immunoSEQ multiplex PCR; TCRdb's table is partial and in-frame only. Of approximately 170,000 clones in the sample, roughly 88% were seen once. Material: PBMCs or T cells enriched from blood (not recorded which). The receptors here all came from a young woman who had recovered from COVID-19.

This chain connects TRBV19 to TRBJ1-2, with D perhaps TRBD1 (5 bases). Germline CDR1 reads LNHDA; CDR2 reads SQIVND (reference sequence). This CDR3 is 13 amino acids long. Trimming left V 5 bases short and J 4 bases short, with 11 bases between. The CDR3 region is CASSPTELYGYTF. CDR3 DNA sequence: TGTGCCAGTAGTCCGACAGAACTCTATGGCTACACCTTC.

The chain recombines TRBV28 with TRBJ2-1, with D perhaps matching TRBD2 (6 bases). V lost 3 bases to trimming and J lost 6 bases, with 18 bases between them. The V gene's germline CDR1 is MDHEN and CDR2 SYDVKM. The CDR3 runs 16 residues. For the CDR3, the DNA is TGTGCCAGCAGTTTTATGGGGCTAGCGAGGGGCAATGAGCAGTTCTTC. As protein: CASSFMGLARGNEQFF.

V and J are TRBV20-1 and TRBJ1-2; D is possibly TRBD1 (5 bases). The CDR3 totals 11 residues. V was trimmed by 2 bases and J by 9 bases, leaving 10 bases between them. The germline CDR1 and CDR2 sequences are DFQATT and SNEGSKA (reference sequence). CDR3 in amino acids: CSARRQSSYTF. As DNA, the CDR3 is TGCAGTGCTAGACGACAGTCCAGCTACACCTTC.